Given below is one T cell receptor beta chain in context. What it binds is not known. Germline CDR1 reads DFQATT; CDR2 reads SNEGSKA (reference sequence). The ends were cut back, 6 bases at V and 4 bases at J, with 16 bases in the middle. This CDR3 contains 14 residues. With molecular barcodes, quantitative 5'-RACE was used to make the TCR beta libraries. TCRdb reanalysed the 5' RACE reads using MiXCR and keeps one entry per CDR3 protein. In the table there are roughly 700,000 distinct CDR3 sequences, roughly 19% of which are singletons. The data were taken from a study of CD8 T cells in ankylosing spondylitis. Whole-study results and caveats: CD8+ cells made up the disease-linked clones, which were relatively rare in peripheral blood. Reportedly, matched ankylosing spondylitis synovial fluid was significantly enriched for disease-linked clones. For ankylosing spondylitis blood, a TCR beta motif of eight or nine highly homologous variants appeared characteristic. Certain motif variants had earlier been reported in reactive arthritis synovial fluid and blood.

The rearrangement joins TRBV20-1 to TRBJ1-3, with D unresolved. This TCR came from a male donor with ankylosing spondylitis. The sequenced sample consisted of blood, either unsorted or a sorted T cell fraction (not recorded which). CDR3 coding DNA: TGCAGTGCCACCCGGTCCGGGTTCGGAAACACCATATATTTT. Translation: CSATRSGFGNTIYF.